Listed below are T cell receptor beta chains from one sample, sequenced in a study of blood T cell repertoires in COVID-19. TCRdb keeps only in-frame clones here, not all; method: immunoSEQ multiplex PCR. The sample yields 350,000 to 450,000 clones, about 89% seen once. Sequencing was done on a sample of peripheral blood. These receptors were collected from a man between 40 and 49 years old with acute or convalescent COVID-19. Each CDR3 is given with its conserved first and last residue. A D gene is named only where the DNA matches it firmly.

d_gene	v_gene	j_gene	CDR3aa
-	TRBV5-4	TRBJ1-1	CASSWTATNTEAFF
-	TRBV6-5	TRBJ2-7	CASSQGGPYEQYF
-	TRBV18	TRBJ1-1	CASSSTGTEAFF
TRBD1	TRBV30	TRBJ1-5	CAWGRQGYQPQHF
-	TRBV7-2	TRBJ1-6	CASTLSWPPGNSPLHF
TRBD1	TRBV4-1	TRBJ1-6	CASSQRGQGSRGSPLHF
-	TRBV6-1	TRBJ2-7	CASSDFRTPSTNEQYF
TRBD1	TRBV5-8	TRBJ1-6	CASSLTGEETYNSPLHF
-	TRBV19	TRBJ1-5	CASSTDRAQPQHF
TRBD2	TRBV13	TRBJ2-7	CASSSPGLAGGTYEQYF
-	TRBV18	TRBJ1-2	CASSPPSGRNYGYTF
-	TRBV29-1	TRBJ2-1	CSVEIASYNEQFF
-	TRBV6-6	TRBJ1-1	CASRPVNTEAFF
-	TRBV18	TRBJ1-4	CASSPASTNEKLFF
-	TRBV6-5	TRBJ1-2	CASSYLADNYGYTF
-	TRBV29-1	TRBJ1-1	CIGAQGPEAFF
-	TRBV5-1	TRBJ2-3	CASRTIGPSPHTDTQYF
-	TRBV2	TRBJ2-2	CASSEAMSNTGELFF
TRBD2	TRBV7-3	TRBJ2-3	CASSLAGDPDTQYF
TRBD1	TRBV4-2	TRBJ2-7	CASKPGQGLQGEQYF
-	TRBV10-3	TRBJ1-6	CAISESARRGSLSYNSPLHF
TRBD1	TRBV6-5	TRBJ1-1	CASSSNTGANEAFF
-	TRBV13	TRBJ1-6	CASSLGGSSYNSPLHF
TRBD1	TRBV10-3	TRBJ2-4	CAISESAGGAPKNIQYF
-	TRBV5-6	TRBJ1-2	CASSAGRGFIYGYTF
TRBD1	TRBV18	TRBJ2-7	CASSPSGTAYEQYF
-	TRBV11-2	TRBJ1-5	CASSLGTLSNQPQHF
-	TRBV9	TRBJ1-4	CASARNQWNEKLFF
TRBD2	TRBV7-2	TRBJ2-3	CASSLGGLAGTDTQYF
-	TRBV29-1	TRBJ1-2	CSVQESFNYGYTF
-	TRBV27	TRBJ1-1	CASSFKTGLSEAFF
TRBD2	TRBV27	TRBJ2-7	CASRNPLTLAGGSEQYF
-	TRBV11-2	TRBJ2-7	CASRQVPLGQYF
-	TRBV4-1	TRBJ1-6	CASSPAGGSYNSPLHF
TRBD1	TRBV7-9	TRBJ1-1	CASSRGQGRDEAFF
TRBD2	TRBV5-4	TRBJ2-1	CASSAGTSGARQQFF